This T cell receptor beta chain was obtained from a study of long-term antiretroviral therapy in people with HIV. Running of the v3.0 immunoSEQ assay took place at survey level. The method was immunoSEQ multiplex PCR; TCRdb's version includes in-frame clones alone and lacks a portion of them. The data hold tens of thousands of clones, with 80% observed a single time. This clone was found once. The target antigen is unknown. Trimming cost V 0 bases and J 8 bases, with 2 bases left between them. The CDR3 consists of 11 residues. Per germline, CDR1 ENHRY and CDR2 SYGVKD. Study outcomes and limitations: Repertoires from HIV showed CDR3 length ranges narrower than those of controls.

Treatment for every participant with HIV took place in the United States. The samples, holding roughly 0.85-10 million cryopreserved PBMC, were thawed before DNA extraction was carried out. The clonotype originates from a man in his forties or fifties with HIV. The V and J genes are TRBV10-3 and TRBJ2-1; D unclear. Sequencing used unsorted PBMCs, obtained 0.3 years after starting antiretroviral therapy. CDR3 bases: TGTGCCATCAGTGAGTCGTATGAGCAGTTCTTC. It yields the protein CAISESYEQFF.